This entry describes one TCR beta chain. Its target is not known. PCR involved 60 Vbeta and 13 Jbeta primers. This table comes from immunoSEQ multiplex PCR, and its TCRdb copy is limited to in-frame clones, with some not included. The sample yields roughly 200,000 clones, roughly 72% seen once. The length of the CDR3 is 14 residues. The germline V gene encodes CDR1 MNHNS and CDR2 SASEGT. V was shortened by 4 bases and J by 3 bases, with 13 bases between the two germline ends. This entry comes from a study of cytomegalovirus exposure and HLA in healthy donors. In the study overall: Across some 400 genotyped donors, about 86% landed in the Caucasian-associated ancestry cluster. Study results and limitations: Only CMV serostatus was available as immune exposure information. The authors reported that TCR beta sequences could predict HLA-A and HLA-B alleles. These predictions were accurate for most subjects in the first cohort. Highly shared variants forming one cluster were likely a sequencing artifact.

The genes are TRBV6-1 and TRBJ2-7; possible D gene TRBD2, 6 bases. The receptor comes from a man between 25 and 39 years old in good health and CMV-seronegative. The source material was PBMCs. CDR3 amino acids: CASSALGLSYEQYF. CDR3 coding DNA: TGTGCCAGCAGTGCGTTGGGACTCAGCTACGAGCAGTACTTC.